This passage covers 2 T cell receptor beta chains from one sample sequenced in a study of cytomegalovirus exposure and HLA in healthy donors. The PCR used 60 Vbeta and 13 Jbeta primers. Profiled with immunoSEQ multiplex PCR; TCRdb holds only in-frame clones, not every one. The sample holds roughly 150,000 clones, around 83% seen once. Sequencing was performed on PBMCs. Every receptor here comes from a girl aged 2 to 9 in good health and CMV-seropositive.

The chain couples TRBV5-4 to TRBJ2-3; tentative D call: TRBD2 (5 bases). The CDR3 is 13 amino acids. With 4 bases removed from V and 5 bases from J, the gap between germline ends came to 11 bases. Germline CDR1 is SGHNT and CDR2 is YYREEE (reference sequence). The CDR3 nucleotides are TGTGCCAGCAGCATCCCCCGGGGAGATACGCAGTATTTT. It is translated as CASSIPRGDTQYF.

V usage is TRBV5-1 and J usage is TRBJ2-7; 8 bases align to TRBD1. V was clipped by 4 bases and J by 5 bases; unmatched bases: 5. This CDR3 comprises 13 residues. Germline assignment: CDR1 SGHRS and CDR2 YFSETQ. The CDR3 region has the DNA TGCGCCAGCAGCCCGGACAGGGTTGACGAGCAGTACTTC. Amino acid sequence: CASSPDRVDEQYF.